This T cell receptor (beta chain) was profiled in a study of T cells in Graves' hyperthyroidism and ophthalmopathy. Looking at the study overall: The initial diagnosis was the point when peripheral blood was collected, ahead of any treatment.

Patients counted as stable if ophthalmopathy did not develop within 18 months. General observations from the study: A model built on 13 V-J features separated ophthalmopathy from stable hyperthyroidism.

The V gene lost 6 bases and the J gene lost 1 base, with 12 bases spanning the gap. The CDR3 consists of 14 residues. Germline loops: CDR1 SQVTM, CDR2 ANQGSEA. Template material for amplifying TCR beta CDR3 regions consisted of RNA transcripts. The TCR CDR3 first-round RT-PCR relied on the HTBI primer set. TCRdb recomputed calls from the multiplex PCR reads with MiXCR, one row per CDR3 protein. The data contain approximately 870,000 distinct CDR3 sequences, around 38% of them singletons. This clonotype showed up many times. Its antigen is unknown. The J gene is TRBJ2-2, the V gene TRBV29-1; D tentatively fits TRBD1 or TRBD2 (5 bases each). Sequencing input: blood. The TCR was taken from a young man with Graves' hyperthyroidism. CDR3 DNA sequence: TGCAGCGTCAGTGGGACGGTGAACACCGGGGAGCTGTTTTTT. This gives the protein CSVSGTVNTGELFF.